These T cell receptor beta chains were read from a single sample in a study of chemoradiotherapy in HPV16-positive cancers. TCRdb's copy holds only in-frame clones and misses some; the assay was immunoSEQ multiplex PCR. In the table there are about 53,000 clones, 90% of which are singletons. The input for sequencing was blood, taken from a patient who underwent chemoradiotherapy. These receptors all come from a human donor with HPV-associated anogenital cancer. Each CDR3 is given with its conserved first and last residue. Fields, in order: CDR3 DNA, CDR3 protein, J gene, D gene, clone size, V gene. A D gene is named only where the DNA matches it firmly. Rows may omit the clone size; those that give it use once, few, many or a size class.

DNA: TGCAGCGTTGAGGAGGGGACCTACGAGCAGTACTTC
CDR3: CSVEEGTYEQYF
J: TRBJ2-7
D: NA
size: NA
V: TRBV29-1

DNA: TGTGCCAGTAGCCTAGGACAGGGTGGGAGCGAGCAGTACTTC
CDR3: CASSLGQGGSEQYF
J: TRBJ2-7
D: TRBD1
size: NA
V: TRBV19

DNA: TGTGCCAGCACCGGACTAGCGGGAGTTACCTACGAGCAGTACTTC
CDR3: CASTGLAGVTYEQYF
J: TRBJ2-7
D: TRBD2
size: NA
V: TRBV6-6

DNA: TGTGCCAGCAGTGAGGGACAGGGGTGGGCCGGGGAGCTGTTTTTT
CDR3: CASSEGQGWAGELFF
J: TRBJ2-2
D: TRBD1
size: NA
V: TRBV6-1

DNA: TGTGCCAGCAGCTTGTCGGGGGTGGAGACCCAGTACTTC
CDR3: CASSLSGVETQYF
J: TRBJ2-5
D: NA
size: NA
V: TRBV5-5

DNA: TGTGCCAGCAGCCAGGGCCCGGACAGCTATGGCTACACCTTC
CDR3: CASSQGPDSYGYTF
J: TRBJ1-2
D: NA
size: NA
V: TRBV5-5

DNA: TGTGCCACCCAGGGGATAGCGGGGGGCCAAGAGACCCAGTACTTC
CDR3: CATQGIAGGQETQYF
J: TRBJ2-5
D: TRBD2
size: NA
V: TRBV19

DNA: TGTGCCAGCAGCCCCTCCTCGGCCCTCTCTGGAAACACCATATATTTT
CDR3: CASSPSSALSGNTIYF
J: TRBJ1-3
D: NA
size: NA
V: TRBV9

DNA: TGTGCCAGCAGCCCACACCCGGGGAGTCAGCCCCAGCATTTT
CDR3: CASSPHPGSQPQHF
J: TRBJ1-5
D: NA
size: NA
V: TRBV7-2

DNA: TGCGCCAGCAGCCCCCGGACAAGTGATACGCAGTATTTT
CDR3: CASSPRTSDTQYF
J: TRBJ2-3
D: NA
size: few
V: TRBV5-1

DNA: TGTGCCATCAGTAGAATAGCGGGAGGGCCGACAGATACGCAGTATTTT
CDR3: CAISRIAGGPTDTQYF
J: TRBJ2-3
D: TRBD2
size: once
V: TRBV10-3

DNA: TGTGCCAGCAGTTTTACCGGGACTAATGAAGCTTTCTTT
CDR3: CASSFTGTNEAFF
J: TRBJ1-1
D: NA
size: NA
V: TRBV9

DNA: TGTGCCAGCAGCAATATTAATGGCTCTGGAAACACCATATATTTT
CDR3: CASSNINGSGNTIYF
J: TRBJ1-3
D: NA
size: NA
V: TRBV21-1

DNA: TGTGCTAGTGGTCCCGGACTAGCGGCCACAGATACGCAGTATTTT
CDR3: CASGPGLAATDTQYF
J: TRBJ2-3
D: TRBD2
size: NA
V: TRBV12-5

DNA: TGTGCCAGCAGCCCAAGACAGCCCCTACACTCTGGAAACACCATATATTTT
CDR3: CASSPRQPLHSGNTIYF
J: TRBJ1-3
D: NA
size: NA
V: TRBV9

DNA: TGTGCCAGCAGCCAGGGCTTGTACACTGAAGCTTTCTTT
CDR3: CASSQGLYTEAFF
J: TRBJ1-1
D: NA
size: NA
V: TRBV16

DNA: TGTGCCAGCAGCTTAAGAGAGACAGGGGGGACTGAAGCTTTCTTT
CDR3: CASSLRETGGTEAFF
J: TRBJ1-1
D: TRBD1
size: NA
V: TRBV5-4

DNA: TGTGCCACCCTAGAACTCGGGGGCACAGAGACCCAGTACTTC
CDR3: CATLELGGTETQYF
J: TRBJ2-5
D: NA
size: NA
V: TRBV6-5

DNA: TGTGCCAGCCGTATTAACACTGAAGCTTTCTTT
CDR3: CASRINTEAFF
J: TRBJ1-1
D: NA
size: once
V: TRBV6-5

DNA: TGCGCCAGCAGACTTACAGGGGGAAGCTACAATGAGCAGTTCTTC
CDR3: CASRLTGGSYNEQFF
J: TRBJ2-1
D: TRBD1
size: NA
V: TRBV5-1

DNA: TGTGCCAGCAGCTTCAGACAGGGCCCAGATACGCAGTATTTT
CDR3: CASSFRQGPDTQYF
J: TRBJ2-3
D: TRBD1
size: NA
V: TRBV5-4

DNA: TGTGCCAGCAGCTTAGTTGGGGGAGAGGAGACCCAGTACTTC
CDR3: CASSLVGGEETQYF
J: TRBJ2-5
D: NA
size: NA
V: TRBV7-9

DNA: TGTGCCACCAGCATAAACATTTTACAGCCTGGCTACACCTTC
CDR3: CATSINILQPGYTF
J: TRBJ1-2
D: NA
size: NA
V: TRBV15

DNA: TGTGCCAGCAGCCAAGAGACGACAGGACCTAGCGGCTACACCTTC
CDR3: CASSQETTGPSGYTF
J: TRBJ1-2
D: NA
size: NA
V: TRBV7-2

DNA: TGTGCCAGCGGCCACGGTCCTGAAGCTTTCTTT
CDR3: CASGHGPEAFF
J: TRBJ1-1
D: NA
size: NA
V: TRBV6-6